Each of the 2 T cell receptor beta chains below was sequenced from the same sample in a study of shared clonotypes between healthy human individuals (TCRdb year 2020). The receptor library was made with the immunoSEQ multiplex PCR assay. The immuneACCESS repertoire file appears here via TCRdb, limited to in-frame rearrangements. These files lack a portion of the clones; in checked studies, under half of the deficit traces to unresolved V genes, and the cause of the others is not known. This sample is represented by 550,000 to 850,000 clones; approximately 79% of them were singletons. The ten largest clones represent under 2% of the sample. The sequenced sample consisted of memory CD4+ T cells sorted from blood. This specimen's cell subset or site label, per the study, means: CD45RA-negative fraction. The source is a woman in her 30s in good health.

Here the CDR3 DNA reads TGTGCCAGCAGCTTAGTAGGGGGGGCGAGAACTGAAGCTTTCTTT. It specifies CASSLVGGARTEAFF. V usage is TRBV11-2 and J usage is TRBJ1-1; maybe TRBD1 (6 bases). The CDR3 totals 15 residues. Germline-derived CDR1 and CDR2 are SGHAT and FQNNGV. V was trimmed by 1 base and J by 5 bases, leaving 14 bases between them.

This sequence joins TRBV28 and TRBJ2-7, with 13 bases aligning to TRBD2. V dropped 6 bases and J dropped 5; count of bases not matched to a gene: 7. The germline V gene has CDR1 MDHEN and CDR2 SYDVKM. The CDR3 has 15 residues. The CDR3 sequence: CASSKGLAGSHEQYF. The CDR3 bases are TGTGCCAGCAGCAAGGGACTAGCGGGATCCCACGAGCAGTACTTC.